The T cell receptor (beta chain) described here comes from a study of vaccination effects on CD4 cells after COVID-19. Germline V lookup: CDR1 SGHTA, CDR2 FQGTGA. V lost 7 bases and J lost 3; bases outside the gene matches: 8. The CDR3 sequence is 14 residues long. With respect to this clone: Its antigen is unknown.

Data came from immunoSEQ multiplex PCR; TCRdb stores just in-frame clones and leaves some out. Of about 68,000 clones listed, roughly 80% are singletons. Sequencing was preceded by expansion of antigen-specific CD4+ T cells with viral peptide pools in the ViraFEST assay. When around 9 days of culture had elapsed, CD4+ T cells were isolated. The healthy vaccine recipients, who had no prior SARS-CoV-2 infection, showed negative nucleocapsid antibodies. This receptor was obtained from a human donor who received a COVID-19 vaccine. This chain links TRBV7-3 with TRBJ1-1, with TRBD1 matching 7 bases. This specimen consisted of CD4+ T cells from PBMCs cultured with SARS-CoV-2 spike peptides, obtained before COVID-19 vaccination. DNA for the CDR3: TGTGCCAGCAATTCAGGGGGTTTGGACACTGAAGCTTTCTTT. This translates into CASNSGGLDTEAFF.